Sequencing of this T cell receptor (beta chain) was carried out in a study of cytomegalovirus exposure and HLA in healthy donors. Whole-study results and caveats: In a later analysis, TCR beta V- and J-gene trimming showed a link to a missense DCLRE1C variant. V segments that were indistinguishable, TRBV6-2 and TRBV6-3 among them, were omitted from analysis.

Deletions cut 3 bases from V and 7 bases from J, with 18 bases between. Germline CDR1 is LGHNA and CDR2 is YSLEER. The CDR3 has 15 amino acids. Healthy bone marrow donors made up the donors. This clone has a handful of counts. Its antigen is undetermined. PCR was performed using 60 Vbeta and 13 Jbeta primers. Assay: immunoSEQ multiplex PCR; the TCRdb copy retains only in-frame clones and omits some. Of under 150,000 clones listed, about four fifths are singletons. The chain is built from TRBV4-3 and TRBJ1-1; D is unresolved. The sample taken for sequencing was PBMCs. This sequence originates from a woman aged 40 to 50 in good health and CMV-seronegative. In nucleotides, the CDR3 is TGCGCCAGCAGCCAGTTTGAGGGCGCGGGTCGTGAAGCTTTCTTT. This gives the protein CASSQFEGAGREAFF.